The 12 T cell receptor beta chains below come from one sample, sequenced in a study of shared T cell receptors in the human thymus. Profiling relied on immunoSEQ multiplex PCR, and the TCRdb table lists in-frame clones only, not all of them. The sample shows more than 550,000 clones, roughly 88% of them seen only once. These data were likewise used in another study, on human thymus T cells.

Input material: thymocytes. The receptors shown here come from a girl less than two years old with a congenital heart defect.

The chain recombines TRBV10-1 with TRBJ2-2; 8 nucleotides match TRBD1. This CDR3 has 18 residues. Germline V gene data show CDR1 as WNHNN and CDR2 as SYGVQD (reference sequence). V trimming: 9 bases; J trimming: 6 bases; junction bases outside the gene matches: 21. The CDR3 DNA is TGCGCCAGAACCCTCGAGGACAGGGCTAGGGCCTGTTCCGGGGAGCTGTTTTTT. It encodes CARTLEDRARACSGELFF.

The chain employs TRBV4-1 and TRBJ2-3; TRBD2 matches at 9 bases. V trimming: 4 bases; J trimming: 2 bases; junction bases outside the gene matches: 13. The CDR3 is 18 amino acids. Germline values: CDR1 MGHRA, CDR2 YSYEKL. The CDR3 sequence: CASSLRGGRGGDTDTQYF. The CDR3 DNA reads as TGCGCCAGCAGCCTGCGGGGGGGGCGCGGGGGAGACACAGATACGCAGTATTTT.

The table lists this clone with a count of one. The CDR3 here is CASSYSNRDRGAEAFF. The CDR3 nucleotides read TGTGCCAGCAGTTACTCGAACCGGGACAGGGGCGCTGAAGCTTTCTTT. The chain links TRBV6-5 to TRBJ1-1; 10 bases align to TRBD1. Germline CDR1 and CDR2: MNHEY and SVGAGI. The CDR3 consists of 16 residues. V gave up 0 bases and J gave up 6 bases; unmatched junction bases: 7.

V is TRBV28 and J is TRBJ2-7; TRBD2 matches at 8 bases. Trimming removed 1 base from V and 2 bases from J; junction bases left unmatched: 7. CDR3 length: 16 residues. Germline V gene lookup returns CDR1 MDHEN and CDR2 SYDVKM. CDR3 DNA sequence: TGTGCCAGCAGTTTATACACCGGGACTAGAGCCTACGAGCAGTACTTC. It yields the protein CASSLYTGTRAYEQYF.

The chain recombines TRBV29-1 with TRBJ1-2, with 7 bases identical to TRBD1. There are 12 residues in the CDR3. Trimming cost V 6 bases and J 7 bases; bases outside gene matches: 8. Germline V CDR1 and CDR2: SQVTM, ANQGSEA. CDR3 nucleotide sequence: TGCAGCGTACGTACACAGGGGAGTGGCTACACCTTC. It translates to CSVRTQGSGYTF.

The CDR3: CASSLAGGLNEQFF. In DNA form, the CDR3 reads TGCGCCAGCAGCTTAGCGGGGGGCCTCAATGAGCAGTTCTTC. The V and J genes are TRBV5-1 and TRBJ2-1; 9 bases align to TRBD2. The CDR3 is 14 amino acids. Germline CDR1 SGHRS, CDR2 YFSETQ. After removal of 2 bases from V and 6 bases from J, the junction contained 3 bases not matched to a gene.

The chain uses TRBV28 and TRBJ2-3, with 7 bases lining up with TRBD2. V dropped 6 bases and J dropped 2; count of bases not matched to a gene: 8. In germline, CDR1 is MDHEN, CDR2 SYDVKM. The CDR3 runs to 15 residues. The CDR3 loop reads CASRAAGVVTDTQYF. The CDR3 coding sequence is TGTGCCAGCAGGGCGGCGGGGGTGGTCACAGATACGCAGTATTTT.

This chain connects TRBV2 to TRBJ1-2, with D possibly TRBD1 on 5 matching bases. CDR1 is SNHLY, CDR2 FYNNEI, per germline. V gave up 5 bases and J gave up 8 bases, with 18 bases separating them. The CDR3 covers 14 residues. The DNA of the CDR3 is TGTGCCAGCAGTACGACAGTGCGCGGGATAGGCTACACCTTC. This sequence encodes CASSTTVRGIGYTF. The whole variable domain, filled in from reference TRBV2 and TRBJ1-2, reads EPEVTQTPSHQVTQMGQEVILRCVPISNHLYFYWYRQILGQKVEFLVSFYNNEISEKSEIFDDQFSVERPDGSNFTLKIRSTKLEDSAMYFCASSTTVRGIGYTFGSGTRLTVV.

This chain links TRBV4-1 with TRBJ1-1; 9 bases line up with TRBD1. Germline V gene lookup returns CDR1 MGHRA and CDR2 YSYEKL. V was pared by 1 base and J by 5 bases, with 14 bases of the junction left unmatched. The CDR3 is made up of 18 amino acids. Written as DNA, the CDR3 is TGCGCCAGCAGCCAAGTCCCGGGGGGGGACAGGGCTGAGACTGAAGCTTTCTTT. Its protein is CASSQVPGGDRAETEAFF.

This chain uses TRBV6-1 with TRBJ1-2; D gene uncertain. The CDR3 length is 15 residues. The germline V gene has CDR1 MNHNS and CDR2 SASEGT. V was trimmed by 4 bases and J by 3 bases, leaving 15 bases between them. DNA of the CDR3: TGTGCCAGCAGTGCGGCAGGATACCCTGACTATGGCTACACCTTC. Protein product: CASSAAGYPDYGYTF.

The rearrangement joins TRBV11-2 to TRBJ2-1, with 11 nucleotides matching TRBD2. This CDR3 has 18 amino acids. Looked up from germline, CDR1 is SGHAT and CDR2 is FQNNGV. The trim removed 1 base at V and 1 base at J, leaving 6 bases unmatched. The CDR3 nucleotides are TGTGCCAGCAGCTTAGGAACTAGCGGGGGCGTTTCCTACAATGAGCAGTTCTTC. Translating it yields CASSLGTSGGVSYNEQFF. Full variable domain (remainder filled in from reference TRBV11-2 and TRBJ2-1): EAGVAQSPRYKIIEKRQSVAFWCNPISGHATLYWYQQILGQGPKLLIQFQNNGVVDDSQLPKDRFSAERLKGVDSTLKIQPAKLEDSAVYLCASSLGTSGGVSYNEQFFGPGTRLTVL.

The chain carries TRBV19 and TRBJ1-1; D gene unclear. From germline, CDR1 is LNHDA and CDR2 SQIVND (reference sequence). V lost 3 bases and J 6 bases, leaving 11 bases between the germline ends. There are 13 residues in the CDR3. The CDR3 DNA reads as TGTGCCAGTAGTATGATTGAGTTGGCTGAAGCTTTCTTT. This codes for CASSMIELAEAFF.